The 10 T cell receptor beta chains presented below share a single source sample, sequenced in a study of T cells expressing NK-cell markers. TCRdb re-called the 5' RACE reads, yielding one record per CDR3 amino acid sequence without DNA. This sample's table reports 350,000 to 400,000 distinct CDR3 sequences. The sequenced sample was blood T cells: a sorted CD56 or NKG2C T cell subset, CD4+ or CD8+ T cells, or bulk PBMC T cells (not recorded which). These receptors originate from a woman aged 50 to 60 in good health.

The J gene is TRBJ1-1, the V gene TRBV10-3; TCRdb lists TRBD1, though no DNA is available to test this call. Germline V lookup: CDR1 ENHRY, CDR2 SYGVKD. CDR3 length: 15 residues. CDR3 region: CAISVGTGLGTEAFF.

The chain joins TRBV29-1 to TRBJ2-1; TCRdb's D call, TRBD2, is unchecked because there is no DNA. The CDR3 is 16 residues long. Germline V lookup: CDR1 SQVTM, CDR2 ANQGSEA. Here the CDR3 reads CSVSGLAPSSYNEQFF.

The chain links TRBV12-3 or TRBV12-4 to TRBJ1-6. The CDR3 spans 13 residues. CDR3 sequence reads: CASCEAGYSPLHF.

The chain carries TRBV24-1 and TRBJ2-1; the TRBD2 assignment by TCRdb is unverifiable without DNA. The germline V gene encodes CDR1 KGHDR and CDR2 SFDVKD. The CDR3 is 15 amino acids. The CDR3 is CATSDLSGRYNEQFF.

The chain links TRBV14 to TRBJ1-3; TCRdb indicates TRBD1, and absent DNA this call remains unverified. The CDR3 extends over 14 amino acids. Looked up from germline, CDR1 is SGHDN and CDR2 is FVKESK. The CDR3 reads CASSQERAGDTIYF.

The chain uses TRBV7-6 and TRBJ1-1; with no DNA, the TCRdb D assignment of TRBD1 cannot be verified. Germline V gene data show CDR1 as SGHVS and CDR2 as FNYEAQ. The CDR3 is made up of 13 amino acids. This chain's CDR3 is CASSLSGQSEAFF.

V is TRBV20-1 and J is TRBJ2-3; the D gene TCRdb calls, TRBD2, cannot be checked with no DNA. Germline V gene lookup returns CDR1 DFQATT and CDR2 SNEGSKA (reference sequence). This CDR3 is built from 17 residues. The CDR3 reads CSARDPASGSISDTQYF.

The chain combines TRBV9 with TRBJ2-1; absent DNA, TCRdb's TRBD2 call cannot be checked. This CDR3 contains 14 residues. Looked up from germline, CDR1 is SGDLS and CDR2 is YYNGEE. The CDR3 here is CASSVDGTSYEQFF.

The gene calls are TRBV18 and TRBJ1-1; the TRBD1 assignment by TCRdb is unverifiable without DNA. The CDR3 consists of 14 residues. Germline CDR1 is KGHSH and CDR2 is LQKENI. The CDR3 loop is CASSPDRGPLEAFF.

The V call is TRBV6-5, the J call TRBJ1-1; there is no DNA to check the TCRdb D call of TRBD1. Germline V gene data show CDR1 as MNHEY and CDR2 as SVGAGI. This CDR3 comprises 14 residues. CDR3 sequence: CASSYSRDRAQAFF.